Listed below are T cell receptor beta chains from one sample, sequenced in a study of regulatory T cells in long-lasting Graves disease. From the multiplex PCR reads, TCRdb called clonotypes with MiXCR, one entry per CDR3 protein. Found here are 580,000 or so distinct CDR3 sequences, about 16% of them singletons; the top ten hold around 12%. These data were also reused for a study on T cells in Graves' hyperthyroidism and ophthalmopathy.

Source: peripheral blood mononuclear cells (PBMCs), taken at new diagnosis, from a patient treated with antithyroid drugs. The receptors originated from a man in his late teens or twenties with Graves disease. CDR3s include the opening cysteine and the closing phenylalanine or tryptophan. The D gene is left open where the match is weak. Clone size is shown for a subset of rows, as once, few, many or a class of expanded clone.

clone_size	j_call	v_call	d_call	cdr3_nt	cdr3_aa
few	TRBJ2-2	TRBV28	-	TGTGCCAGCAGTTTTTTGGTCACCGGGGAGCTGTTTTTT	CASSFLVTGELFF
-	TRBJ2-4	TRBV6-9	-	TGTGCCAGCAGTTCTTGGGGGCTCACCAAAAACATTCAGTACTTC	CASSSWGLTKNIQYF
-	TRBJ2-5	TRBV11-2	-	TGTGCCAGCAGCTTAGAGGCCGGGGGCAAGGAGACCCAGTACTTC	CASSLEAGGKETQYF
many	TRBJ2-7	TRBV20-1	TRBD1	TGCAGTGCCTACCCGGACAGGGAAGCCTACGAGCAGTACTTC	CSAYPDREAYEQYF
-	TRBJ2-5	TRBV20-1	-	TGCAGTGCTAGTGGATACCTAGACACGGAGACCCAGTACTTC	CSASGYLDTETQYF
many	TRBJ2-7	TRBV13	TRBD1	TGTGCCAGCAGCGCATCGGACAGGGCATCCGAGCAGTACTTC	CASSASDRASEQYF
few	TRBJ2-3	TRBV18	TRBD2	TGTGCCAGCTCACTAAGTTCCAGCGGGAGGGAGGCAGATACGCAGTATTTT	CASSLSSSGREADTQYF
-	TRBJ2-1	TRBV15	-	TGTGCCACCAGCAGAGATTATGGGGGCTACAATGAGCAGTTCTTC	CATSRDYGGYNEQFF
many	TRBJ2-7	TRBV18	-	TGTGCCAGCTCACGGGGCTTAACCTACGAGCAGTACTTC	CASSRGLTYEQYF
-	TRBJ2-5	TRBV6-1	TRBD1	TGTGCCAGCAGGGGAGGACAGGGAGTCTACAATGAGCAGTACTTC	CASRGGQGVYNEQYF
many	TRBJ2-5	TRBV12-3/TRBV12-4	-	TGTGCCAGCGCCTCCACGGGGGAGACCCAGTACTTC	CASASTGETQYF
few	TRBJ1-2	TRBV19	-	TGTGCCAGTAGTATAGGTGTGCAACGGGGCAACTATGGCTACACCTTC	CASSIGVQRGNYGYTF
many	TRBJ2-3	TRBV12-3/TRBV12-4	-	TGTGCCAGCAGTTTGATGGCCAGGGGCACAGATACGCAGTATTTT	CASSLMARGTDTQYF
many	TRBJ2-1	TRBV5-1	TRBD2	TGCGCCAGCAGTGGGGGCGGGAGGGCCGGGAAGCAGCAGTTCTTC	CASSGGGRAGKQQFF
few	TRBJ2-2	TRBV13	TRBD2	TGTGCCAGCAGCCAGGGACTAGCGGGAAACGCCGGGGAGCTGTTTTTT	CASSQGLAGNAGELFF
many	TRBJ2-1	TRBV20-1	TRBD2	TGCAGTGCTAGAGATCTTGCTAGCGGAAGTATCCCGTTCAATGAGCAGTTCTTC	CSARDLASGSIPFNEQFF
-	TRBJ2-1	TRBV3-1	TRBD1	TGTGCCAGCAGCCAAGATACAGGGGGCTCTCCCGAACAGTTCTTC	CASSQDTGGSPEQFF
-	TRBJ1-5	TRBV20-1	-	TGCAGTGCTCGGCAAGACACTTATAGCAATCAGCCCCAGCATTTT	CSARQDTYSNQPQHF
few	TRBJ2-5	TRBV7-9	-	TGTGCCAGCAGCTTAGAGAGGACTACCCAAGAGACCCAGTACTTC	CASSLERTTQETQYF
few	TRBJ2-7	TRBV20-1	-	TGCAGTGCTAGAGGTGGAGTAGGACGGGGCCATGCCTACGAGCAGTACTTC	CSARGGVGRGHAYEQYF
-	TRBJ2-7	TRBV5-1	-	TGCGCCAGCAGCCGGGACGGTAGATCCTACGAGCAGTACTTC	CASSRDGRSYEQYF
many	TRBJ2-7	TRBV20-1	-	TGCAGTGCTATGCAGATAGGCTACGAGCAGTACTTC	CSAMQIGYEQYF
many	TRBJ2-5	TRBV28	TRBD2	TGTGCCAGCAGTTCAACACTAGCGGGAGTTAAAGAGACCCAGTACTTC	CASSSTLAGVKETQYF
-	TRBJ2-1	TRBV10-3	TRBD2	TGTGCCATCGGAGTGGGGGGGAATGAGCAGTTCTTC	CAIGVGGNEQFF
few	TRBJ2-2	TRBV20-1	TRBD1	TGCAGTGCTAGAGGGACAGGGCCCACCGGGGAGCTGTTTTTT	CSARGTGPTGELFF
-	TRBJ2-1	TRBV30	TRBD2	TGTGCCTGGGTCTCTAGCGGGGGGATGGCCTACAATGAGCAGTTCTTC	CAWVSSGGMAYNEQFF
-	TRBJ2-6	TRBV27	-	TGTGCCAGCAAAGGGCATCTAAGCTCTGGGGCCAACGTCCTGACTTTC	CASKGHLSSGANVLTF
many	TRBJ2-7	TRBV19	TRBD2	TGTGCCAGCCAGAGGGACTATGCGTCCTACGAGCAGTACTTC	CASQRDYASYEQYF
many	TRBJ2-1	TRBV20-1	TRBD1	TGCAGTGCTAGCCGGGACAGTGAGTTCTTC	CSASRDSEFF
-	TRBJ1-6	TRBV3-1	TRBD1	TGTGCCAGCAGCGCTCCCGGGACAGGGGTTTCACCCCTCCACTTT	CASSAPGTGVSPLHF
-	TRBJ1-4	TRBV29-1	TRBD1	TGCAGCGCCTCAGACAGGGGTGAAGGAACTAATGAAAAACTGTTTTTT	CSASDRGEGTNEKLFF
-	TRBJ2-7	TRBV2	-	TGTGCCAGCAGTGAAGGGCAAAGCGGAGGATTGAGAGAGCAGTACTTC	CASSEGQSGGLREQYF
many	TRBJ2-5	TRBV28	TRBD2	TGTGCCAGCAGAACTCCGGGGCGGGGGGCGCGAGAGACCCAGTACTTC	CASRTPGRGARETQYF
few	TRBJ2-7	TRBV3-1	-	TGTGCCAGCAGCCAAGTCACCACCTACGAGCAGTACTTC	CASSQVTTYEQYF
many	TRBJ2-5	TRBV28	TRBD2	TGTGCCAGCAGTTTATCTCCGGGACTAGCAAGCAGGCAGACCCAGTACTTC	CASSLSPGLASRQTQYF
-	TRBJ2-5	TRBV19	-	TGTGCCAGTAGTAAAGACTACTCAGAAGAGACCCAGTACTTC	CASSKDYSEETQYF
many	TRBJ2-3	TRBV20-1	TRBD2	TGCAGTGGTAGCGGGAGGGCTCCGCATACGCAGTATTTT	CSGSGRAPHTQYF
many	TRBJ2-3	TRBV2	-	TGTGCCAGTACAGGGACAACAGGGGATACGCAGTATTTT	CASTGTTGDTQYF
once	TRBJ1-2	TRBV28	-	TGTGCCAGCAGCCCGCGGGAATATGGCTACACCTTC	CASSPREYGYTF
few	TRBJ2-7	TRBV12-3/TRBV12-4	-	TGTGCCAGCACCGTAGGGGGGCCCTACGAGCAGTACTTC	CASTVGGPYEQYF
-	TRBJ2-1	TRBV12-5	-	TGTGCTAGTGGTTCTTCTATGGCGGGCCCCTCCTACAATGAGCAGTTCTTC	CASGSSMAGPSYNEQFF
-	TRBJ2-7	TRBV11-2	TRBD2	TGTGCCAGCAGGGGGACTAGCGGGATGGGCAACGAGCAGTACTTC	CASRGTSGMGNEQYF
many	TRBJ1-2	TRBV27	TRBD1	TGTGCCAGCAGTCCGTGGGACAGCCAAAACTATGGCTACACCTTC	CASSPWDSQNYGYTF
few	TRBJ2-3	TRBV13	-	TGTGCCAGCAGCTTATGGGCTAGCCCCACAGATACGCAGTATTTT	CASSLWASPTDTQYF
-	TRBJ2-1	TRBV2	-	TGTGCCAGCAGTGAAGTAGGGACCACCGAGCAGTTCTTC	CASSEVGTTEQFF
many	TRBJ2-1	TRBV30	-	TGTGCCTGGAGTGTACTGAGGGGGGCATACAATGAGCAGTTCTTC	CAWSVLRGAYNEQFF
-	TRBJ2-1	TRBV11-2	-	TGTGCCAGCAGCTTAGATCGGTACGATGAGCAGTTCTTC	CASSLDRYDEQFF
few	TRBJ2-5	TRBV3-1	-	TGTGCCAGCAGCCAAGATCTCCTCAGGGAGGCAGAGACCCAGTACTTC	CASSQDLLREAETQYF
many	TRBJ1-2	TRBV28	-	TGTGCCAGCATTTCTACTGACAAGCTTTATGGCTACACCTTC	CASISTDKLYGYTF
many	TRBJ1-2	TRBV11-1	-	TGTGCCAGCAGCCTCCCGGATCTCTATGGCTACACCTTC	CASSLPDLYGYTF
few	TRBJ1-2	TRBV4-1	-	TGCGCCAGCAGCCAAGCGACGCGGGGCAGGACCTATGACGATGGCTACACCTTC	CASSQATRGRTYDDGYTF